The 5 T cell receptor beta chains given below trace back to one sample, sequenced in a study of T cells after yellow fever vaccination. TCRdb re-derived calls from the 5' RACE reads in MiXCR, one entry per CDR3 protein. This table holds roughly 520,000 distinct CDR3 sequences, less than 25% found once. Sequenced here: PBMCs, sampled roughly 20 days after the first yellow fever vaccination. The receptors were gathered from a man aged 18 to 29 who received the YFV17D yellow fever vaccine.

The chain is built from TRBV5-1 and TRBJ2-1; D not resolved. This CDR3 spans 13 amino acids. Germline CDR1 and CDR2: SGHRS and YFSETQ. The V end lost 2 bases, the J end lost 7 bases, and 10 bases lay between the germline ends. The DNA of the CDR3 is TGCGCCAGCAGCTTCGCATCGGCAAATGAGCAGTTCTTC. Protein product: CASSFASANEQFF.

The DNA of the CDR3 is TGTGCCAGCAGTTTCACAGGGGGCTATTCGGGGGAGCAGTACGTC. It yields the protein CASSFTGGYSGEQYV. The chain uses TRBV28 and TRBJ2-7; TRBD1 agrees at 9 bases. Germline V lookup: CDR1 MDHEN, CDR2 SYDVKM. Trimming at V came to 3 bases and at J to 7 bases, leaving 10 bases not matched to a gene. The CDR3 loop spans 15 amino acids.

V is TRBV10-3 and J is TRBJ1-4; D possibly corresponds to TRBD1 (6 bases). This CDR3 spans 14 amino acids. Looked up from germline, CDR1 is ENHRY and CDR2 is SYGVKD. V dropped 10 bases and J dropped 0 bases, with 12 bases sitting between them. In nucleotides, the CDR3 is TGTGCCACCGGACAGACTGCAACTAATGAAAAACTGTTTTTT. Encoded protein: CATGQTATNEKLFF.

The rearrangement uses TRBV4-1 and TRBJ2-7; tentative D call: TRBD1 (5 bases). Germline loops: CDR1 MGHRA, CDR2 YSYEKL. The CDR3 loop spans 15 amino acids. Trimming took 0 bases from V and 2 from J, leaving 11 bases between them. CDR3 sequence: CASSQDLRTTYEQYF. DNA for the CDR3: TGCGCCAGCAGCCAAGATTTGAGGACAACCTACGAGCAGTACTTC.

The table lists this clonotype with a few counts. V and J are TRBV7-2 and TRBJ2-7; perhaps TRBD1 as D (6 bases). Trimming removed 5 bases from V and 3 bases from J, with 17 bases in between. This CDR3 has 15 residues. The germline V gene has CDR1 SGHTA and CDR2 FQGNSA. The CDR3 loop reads CASSPTSDRNYEQYF. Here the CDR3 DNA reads TGTGCCAGCAGCCCGACCTCCGACAGGAACTACGAGCAGTACTTC.